Listed below are T cell receptor beta chains from one sample, sequenced in a study of blood T cell repertoires in COVID-19. Assay: immunoSEQ multiplex PCR; the TCRdb copy retains only in-frame clones and omits some. The table records 52,000 or so clones, 65% to 85% of them present only once. Material for sequencing was peripheral blood. The receptors originated from a man between 35 and 55 years old with acute or convalescent COVID-19. CDR3s include the opening cysteine and the closing phenylalanine or tryptophan. A D gene is named only where the DNA matches it firmly. A row's size may be missing; if present it is once, few, many or a size class.

J gene: TRBJ1-1
clone size: few
V gene: TRBV2
D gene: -
CDR3 DNA: TGTGCCAGCAGGATCACCGTTAGCACTGAAGCTTTCTTT
CDR3 protein: CASRITVSTEAFF

J gene: TRBJ2-7
clone size: -
V gene: TRBV18
D gene: -
CDR3 DNA: TGTGCCAGCTCAGCATCCCGAGGAGGGTCAACTCTACGCTCCTACGAGCAGTACTTC
CDR3 protein: CASSASRGGSTLRSYEQYF

J gene: TRBJ1-1
clone size: -
V gene: TRBV5-4
D gene: TRBD1
CDR3 DNA: TGTGCCAGCAGCGTAACCGGGACAGTCGTAGCTTTCTTT
CDR3 protein: CASSVTGTVVAFF

J gene: TRBJ2-1
clone size: -
V gene: TRBV11-2
D gene: -
CDR3 DNA: TGTGCCAGCAGTTCCAGCGATGAGCAGTTCTTC
CDR3 protein: CASSSSDEQFF

J gene: TRBJ1-6
clone size: -
V gene: TRBV7-2
D gene: TRBD1
CDR3 DNA: TGTGCCAGCACCGAGGGGACAGGGGTACAATCACCCCTCCACTTT
CDR3 protein: CASTEGTGVQSPLHF

J gene: TRBJ2-1
clone size: -
V gene: TRBV10-3
D gene: TRBD1
CDR3 DNA: TGTGCCATTGCGGACAGGGGGCAAGAACGCAATGAGCAGTTCTTC
CDR3 protein: CAIADRGQERNEQFF

J gene: TRBJ1-3
clone size: -
V gene: TRBV18
D gene: -
CDR3 DNA: TGTGCCAGCTCACCCCTCCTGACACAAGTTGACACGAACACCATATATTTT
CDR3 protein: CASSPLLTQVDTNTIYF

J gene: TRBJ1-5
clone size: -
V gene: TRBV19
D gene: TRBD1
CDR3 DNA: TGTGCCAGTAGTGGGACAGGTAATCAGCCCCAGCATTTT
CDR3 protein: CASSGTGNQPQHF

J gene: TRBJ2-5
clone size: -
V gene: TRBV7-9
D gene: -
CDR3 DNA: TGTGCCAGCAGTAGATGGTCTGATCAAGAGACCCAGTACTTC
CDR3 protein: CASSRWSDQETQYF

J gene: TRBJ1-5
clone size: -
V gene: TRBV19
D gene: -
CDR3 DNA: TGTGCCAGTAGTATAGCGGCAGGGCGGCCCCAGCATTTT
CDR3 protein: CASSIAAGRPQHF

J gene: TRBJ2-7
clone size: -
V gene: TRBV7-9
D gene: -
CDR3 DNA: TGTGCCAGCGGCACCCTCGAGCAGTACTTC
CDR3 protein: CASGTLEQYF

J gene: TRBJ2-5
clone size: -
V gene: TRBV5-1
D gene: TRBD2
CDR3 DNA: TGCGCCAGCAGCTCAGCGGGGGGCAAAGAGACCCAGTACTTC
CDR3 protein: CASSSAGGKETQYF

J gene: TRBJ2-1
clone size: -
V gene: TRBV5-1
D gene: -
CDR3 DNA: TGCGCCAGCAGCTTCGGGGAATCCCCCTACAATGAGCAGTTCTTC
CDR3 protein: CASSFGESPYNEQFF

J gene: TRBJ1-4
clone size: -
V gene: TRBV24-1
D gene: -
CDR3 DNA: TGTGCCACCAGTGATTCCGGTCAGGGAGGAGAAAAACTGTTTTTT
CDR3 protein: CATSDSGQGGEKLFF

J gene: TRBJ1-1
clone size: -
V gene: TRBV19
D gene: TRBD1
CDR3 DNA: TGTGCCAGTAGGGACAGGGGGCTCTACACTGAAGCTTTCTTT
CDR3 protein: CASRDRGLYTEAFF

J gene: TRBJ1-2
clone size: -
V gene: TRBV5-5
D gene: -
CDR3 DNA: TGTGCCAGCAGCTTAAGAGGAGATGGGAACTATGGCTACACCTTC
CDR3 protein: CASSLRGDGNYGYTF

J gene: TRBJ2-3
clone size: -
V gene: TRBV5-8
D gene: -
CDR3 DNA: TGTGCCTCCCCCGGAGATACGCAGTATTTT
CDR3 protein: CASPGDTQYF

J gene: TRBJ2-1
clone size: -
V gene: TRBV6-1
D gene: TRBD2
CDR3 DNA: TGTGCCAGCAGTGAATTAAGCGGGAGTCACAATGAGCAGTTCTTC
CDR3 protein: CASSELSGSHNEQFF

J gene: TRBJ1-2
clone size: once
V gene: TRBV7-2
D gene: -
CDR3 DNA: TGTGCCAGCAGCCAGACAGCTTATGGCTACACCTTC
CDR3 protein: CASSQTAYGYTF

J gene: TRBJ1-1
clone size: -
V gene: TRBV2
D gene: -
CDR3 DNA: TGTGCCAGCAACGGGGGGGTTACCATGAACACTGAAGCTTTCTTT
CDR3 protein: CASNGGVTMNTEAFF

J gene: TRBJ1-1
clone size: -
V gene: TRBV19
D gene: -
CDR3 DNA: TGTGCCAGTAGTATAGGGACAGCAGACACTGAAGCTTTCTTT
CDR3 protein: CASSIGTADTEAFF

J gene: TRBJ2-1
clone size: -
V gene: TRBV10-3
D gene: TRBD1
CDR3 DNA: TGTGCCATCAGTAGGGACAGGGACGGAAATGAGCAGTTCTTC
CDR3 protein: CAISRDRDGNEQFF

J gene: TRBJ1-2
clone size: -
V gene: TRBV5-5
D gene: -
CDR3 DNA: TGTGCCAGCAGCTTGGGGACACGTAACTATGGCTACACCTTC
CDR3 protein: CASSLGTRNYGYTF

J gene: TRBJ2-2
clone size: -
V gene: TRBV24-1
D gene: TRBD1
CDR3 DNA: TGTGCCACCAGTGTCCGGGGACAGGGTCGCACCGGGGAGCTGTTTTTT
CDR3 protein: CATSVRGQGRTGELFF

J gene: TRBJ1-1
clone size: once
V gene: TRBV20-1
D gene: -
CDR3 DNA: TGCAGTGCTAGCAGGGGAGGGGGGGCTTTCTTT
CDR3 protein: CSASRGGGAFF

J gene: TRBJ1-2
clone size: -
V gene: TRBV4-1
D gene: -
CDR3 DNA: TGCGCCAGCAGCCCAGATGGGACAATCCCCTATGGCTACACCTTC
CDR3 protein: CASSPDGTIPYGYTF

J gene: TRBJ1-2
clone size: -
V gene: TRBV9
D gene: -
CDR3 DNA: TGTGCCAGCAGCCCCGACAGCGAGGTCTATGGCTACACCTTC
CDR3 protein: CASSPDSEVYGYTF

J gene: TRBJ2-6
clone size: -
V gene: TRBV27
D gene: -
CDR3 DNA: TGTGCCAGCAGTTTAGTAGGGGTCGGGGCCAACGTCCTGACTTTC
CDR3 protein: CASSLVGVGANVLTF

J gene: TRBJ2-7
clone size: -
V gene: TRBV13
D gene: TRBD1
CDR3 DNA: TGTGCCAGCAGCTTAACCGGGACAGGGGGTGTAGTCGAGCAGTACTTC
CDR3 protein: CASSLTGTGGVVEQYF

J gene: TRBJ1-6
clone size: -
V gene: TRBV19
D gene: -
CDR3 DNA: TGTGCCAGTAGTGTACAGGCTAATAATTCACCCCTCCACTTT
CDR3 protein: CASSVQANNSPLHF

J gene: TRBJ1-3
clone size: -
V gene: TRBV6-5
D gene: -
CDR3 DNA: TGTGCCAGCAGTTACGATAGCTCTGGAAACACCATATATTTT
CDR3 protein: CASSYDSSGNTIYF

J gene: TRBJ2-2
clone size: -
V gene: TRBV7-9
D gene: -
CDR3 DNA: TGTGCCAGCAGCTTGAGACAGAACCAAAACACCGGGGAGCTGTTTTTT
CDR3 protein: CASSLRQNQNTGELFF

J gene: TRBJ1-5
clone size: -
V gene: TRBV5-8
D gene: TRBD1
CDR3 DNA: TGTGCCAGCAGACGAGACAGGGGTACTCAGCCCCAGCATTTT
CDR3 protein: CASRRDRGTQPQHF

J gene: TRBJ1-2
clone size: -
V gene: TRBV10-3
D gene: -
CDR3 DNA: TGTGCCATCGCTGGCCAGGCAAACTATGGCTACACCTTC
CDR3 protein: CAIAGQANYGYTF

J gene: TRBJ2-2
clone size: -
V gene: TRBV7-8
D gene: -
CDR3 DNA: TGTGCCAGCAGCTTCGAGAGAACCGGGGAGCTGTTTTTT
CDR3 protein: CASSFERTGELFF

J gene: TRBJ1-1
clone size: -
V gene: TRBV5-5
D gene: -
CDR3 DNA: TGTGCCAGCAGCTTGCGGTTCGAGAACACTGAAGCTTTCTTT
CDR3 protein: CASSLRFENTEAFF

J gene: TRBJ2-1
clone size: -
V gene: TRBV19
D gene: TRBD2
CDR3 DNA: TGTGCCACCCGGGGCAGCGGGGTCAGCTCCTACAATGAGCAGTTCTTC
CDR3 protein: CATRGSGVSSYNEQFF

J gene: TRBJ1-2
clone size: -
V gene: TRBV9
D gene: TRBD1
CDR3 DNA: TGTGCCAGCAGCCCCGGGACAGGCGATTATGGCTACACCTTC
CDR3 protein: CASSPGTGDYGYTF

J gene: TRBJ2-7
clone size: -
V gene: TRBV25-1
D gene: -
CDR3 DNA: TGTGCCAGCAGTGTAGGAGGGAAGGAGCAGTACTTC
CDR3 protein: CASSVGGKEQYF

J gene: TRBJ1-1
clone size: -
V gene: TRBV19
D gene: -
CDR3 DNA: TGTGCCACCCAACAGGGAGCGAACACTGAAGCTTTCTTT
CDR3 protein: CATQQGANTEAFF

J gene: TRBJ1-5
clone size: -
V gene: TRBV10-3
D gene: TRBD1
CDR3 DNA: TGTGCCATCAGAAAAACAGGGGATGATCAGCCCCAGCATTTT
CDR3 protein: CAIRKTGDDQPQHF

J gene: TRBJ2-2
clone size: -
V gene: TRBV18
D gene: TRBD2
CDR3 DNA: TGTGCCAGCTCACCTGGGACTAGCGGGAACACCGGGGAGCTGTTTTTT
CDR3 protein: CASSPGTSGNTGELFF

J gene: TRBJ1-6
clone size: -
V gene: TRBV7-2
D gene: -
CDR3 DNA: TGTGCCAGCACCTTGCGTCCTACCGGTAATAATTCACCCCTCCACTTT
CDR3 protein: CASTLRPTGNNSPLHF

J gene: TRBJ1-3
clone size: -
V gene: TRBV6-5
D gene: -
CDR3 DNA: TGTGCCAGCAGTTACTCGACTTTCTACTCTGGAAACACCATATATTTT
CDR3 protein: CASSYSTFYSGNTIYF

J gene: TRBJ1-2
clone size: -
V gene: TRBV19
D gene: TRBD1
CDR3 DNA: TGTGCCAGTAATGACAGGGCGGCGGACTATGGCTACACCTTC
CDR3 protein: CASNDRAADYGYTF

J gene: TRBJ1-2
clone size: -
V gene: TRBV14
D gene: -
CDR3 DNA: TGTGCCAGCAGCCAACAGAACTATGGCTACACCTTC
CDR3 protein: CASSQQNYGYTF

J gene: TRBJ2-7
clone size: once
V gene: TRBV11-2
D gene: TRBD1
CDR3 DNA: TGTGCCAGCAGCCTTGGACAGGGGGCGACCTACGAGCAGTACTTC
CDR3 protein: CASSLGQGATYEQYF

J gene: TRBJ2-1
clone size: -
V gene: TRBV13
D gene: TRBD2
CDR3 DNA: TGTGCCAGCAGCCTCCTAGCGGGAGAGGAAAATGAGCAGTTCTTC
CDR3 protein: CASSLLAGEENEQFF

J gene: TRBJ1-2
clone size: few
V gene: TRBV2
D gene: TRBD1
CDR3 DNA: TGTGCCAGCAGGATAAACAGGGGCGACTATGGCTACACCTTC
CDR3 protein: CASRINRGDYGYTF

J gene: TRBJ2-7
clone size: -
V gene: TRBV6-5
D gene: -
CDR3 DNA: TGTGCCAGCAGCGCCTCCGGGGGCTACGAGCAGTACTTC
CDR3 protein: CASSASGGYEQYF

J gene: TRBJ1-2
clone size: -
V gene: TRBV18
D gene: TRBD1
CDR3 DNA: TGTGCCAGCTCCCCCGGGACAGGGGGTATTTATGGCTACACCTTC
CDR3 protein: CASSPGTGGIYGYTF